Listed here are 7 T cell receptor beta chains from one sample, sequenced in a study of post-analysis software for immune sequencing data. Overall study findings and caveats: Four to six TRBV segments, including TRBV5-6, TRBV5-1 and TRBV20-1, were more frequent in patients than controls.

The library was made from cDNA and included unique molecular identifiers. TCRdb redid the calling of the PCR reads with MiXCR, one entry per CDR3 protein. The table lists hundreds of thousands of distinct CDR3 sequences, 25% to 30% of them singletons. Antigen specificity for these receptors is unknown. Sequenced input: blood. These receptors came from a girl aged 10 to 17 with multiple sclerosis.

Of note for this clonotype: At one end, the junction sequence differs from germline, possibly due to a read error. This sequence joins TRBV20-1 and TRBJ2-1; TRBD2 is a possible D gene (5 bases). This CDR3 has 13 amino acids. Germline CDR1 and CDR2: DFQATT and SNEGSKA (reference sequence). CDR3 loop: CGARGRGWNEQFF. The CDR3 bases are TGCGGTGCTAGAGGTAGAGGGTGGAATGAGCAGTTCTTC.

The J gene is TRBJ2-1, the V gene TRBV2; D is uncertain. The CDR3 spans 15 residues. From germline, CDR1 is SNHLY and CDR2 FYNNEI. V was clipped by 8 bases and J by 0 bases, with 14 bases between them. DNA for the CDR3: TGTGCCAGCGGATACGGCCGGAGCTCCTACAATGAGCAGTTCTTC. Its protein is CASGYGRSSYNEQFF.

This clonotype has just a few counts. This chain joins TRBV7-9 and TRBJ2-1, with TRBD2 matching over 11 bases. CDR3 length: 16 amino acids. The V segment lost 4 bases and the J segment 10 bases; nucleotides outside the gene matches: 12. CDR1 is SEHNR, CDR2 FQNEAQ, per germline (reference sequence). CDR3 sequence: CASSSPLLAGDGEQFF. CDR3 coding DNA: TGTGCCAGCAGCTCCCCTCTACTAGCGGGAGACGGCGAGCAGTTCTTC.

This chain connects TRBV20-1 to TRBJ1-1; D gene ambiguous. The CDR3 is 13 amino acids. CDR1 is DFQATT, CDR2 SNEGSKA, per germline (reference sequence). Deletions cut 8 bases from V and 3 bases from J, with 16 bases between. CDR3 sequence: CSSAVRRDTEAFF. CDR3 sequence (DNA): TGCAGTTCCGCGGTTCGTCGGGACACTGAAGCTTTCTTT.

In its sample, this clonotype was seen a few times. The rearrangement uses TRBV29-1 and TRBJ2-5, with a tentative D call TRBD1 (5 bases). Trimming removed 0 bases at V and 0 bases at J, with 8 bases between. This CDR3 is 14 amino acids long. Germline lookup yields CDR1 SQVTM and CDR2 ANQGSEA. CDR3 sequence (DNA): TGCAGCGTTGAAGATGGCAGGGACCAAGAGACCCAGTACTTC. Translating gives CSVEDGRDQETQYF. The full variable domain, in which reference TRBV29-1 and TRBJ2-5 provide the parts outside the CDR3, is SAVISQKPSRDICQRGTSLTIQCQVDSQVTMMFWYRQQPGQSLTLIATANQGSEATYESGFVIDKFPISRPNLTFSTLTVSNMSPEDSSIYLCSVEDGRDQETQYFGPGTRLLVL.

The rearrangement links TRBV2 to TRBJ2-7; the match to TRBD2 covers 8 bases. The CDR3 totals 15 residues. The trim removed 6 bases at V and 2 bases at J, leaving 9 bases unmatched. Germline assignment: CDR1 SNHLY and CDR2 FYNNEI. The CDR3 DNA sequence: TGTGCCAGCAGGATTGGGGTAGCGGGACCCTACGAGCAGTACTTC. It specifies CASRIGVAGPYEQYF.

V and J are TRBV4-1 and TRBJ1-1; D possibly corresponds to TRBD1 (6 bases). The V and J ends lost 4 bases and 4 bases respectively, with 13 bases between them. The CDR3 consists of 14 residues. Germline V gene sequence: CDR1 MGHRA, CDR2 YSYEKL. The CDR3 DNA reads as TGCGCCAGCAGCCCTCGCGAGGGGGGCACTGAAGCTTTCTTT. Protein: CASSPREGGTEAFF.